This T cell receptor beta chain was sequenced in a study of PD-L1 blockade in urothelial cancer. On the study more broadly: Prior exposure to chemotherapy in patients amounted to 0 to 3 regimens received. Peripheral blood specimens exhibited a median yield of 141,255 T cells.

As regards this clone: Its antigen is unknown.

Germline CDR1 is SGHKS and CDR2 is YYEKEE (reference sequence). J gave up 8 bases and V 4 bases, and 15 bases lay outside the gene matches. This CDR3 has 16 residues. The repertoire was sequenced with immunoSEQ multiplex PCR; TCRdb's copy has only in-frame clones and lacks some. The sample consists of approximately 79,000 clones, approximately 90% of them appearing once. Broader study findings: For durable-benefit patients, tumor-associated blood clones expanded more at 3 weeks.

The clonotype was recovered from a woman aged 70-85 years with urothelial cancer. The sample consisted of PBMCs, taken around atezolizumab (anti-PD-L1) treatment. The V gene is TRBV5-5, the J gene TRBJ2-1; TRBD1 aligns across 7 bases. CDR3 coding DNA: TGTGCCAGCAGCGGGGGCCTAGACAGGGTCACAGATGAGCAGTTCTTC. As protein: CASSGGLDRVTDEQFF.